This TCR beta chain comes out of a study of persistence of HIV-infected CD4 T cells. Study details: Median time on suppressive ART was seven to eight years.

Germline lookup yields CDR1 SGHNT and CDR2 YYREEE (reference sequence). This CDR3 is built from 13 residues. V was trimmed by 2 bases and J by 2 bases, leaving 7 bases between them. The immunoSEQ assay was version 4, run in survey mode. TCRdb keeps only in-frame clones here, not all; method: immunoSEQ multiplex PCR. In the table there are 40,000 to 55,000 clones, 75% to 90% of which are singletons. Cells were stimulated nonspecifically with anti-CD3/anti-CD28 magnetic beads. Sorting of responding CD4+ T cells relied on upregulated CD40 ligand together with CD69. As concerns this clone: Its antigen is not known.

The source of this sequence is an adult woman with HIV who was CMV-seropositive. Source: CD4+ T cells sorted from PBMCs after approximately 20-hour stimulation, taken from a patient who received antiretroviral therapy. The gene calls are TRBV5-4 and TRBJ1-1; unclear D gene. This CDR3 is CASSFTENTEAFF. The CDR3 DNA reads TGTGCCAGCAGCTTTACGGAAAACACTGAAGCTTTCTTT.